This section outlines one T cell receptor (beta chain) sequence together with its context. Its specificity is not known. The data were taken from a study of early T cells in non-severe SARS-CoV-2 infection. Overall study: Unsorted whole-blood RNA was sequenced in bulk, leaving chains unpaired. Overall study results and limits: Private and CD4 specificities were missed by VDJdb matching, skewed to anti-spike CD8.

The protocol attached unique molecular identifiers to individual cDNA molecules. Each CDR3 protein gets one entry after TCRdb re-called the 5' RACE reads with MiXCR. Found here are around 76,000 distinct CDR3 sequences, about 14% of them singletons; the top ten hold about 3.7%. CDR3 length equals 15 residues. Trimming cost V 5 bases and J 6 bases, with 17 bases left between them. The chain is built from TRBV12-3 or TRBV12-4 and TRBJ2-1; D possibly uses TRBD1 or TRBD2 (5 bases each). This sample comprised whole blood, obtained at baseline. This sequence was found in an adult who was a healthcare worker with PCR-confirmed SARS-CoV-2 infection or an uninfected control (not recorded which). The CDR3 spells CASSPPGRGVNEQFF. CDR3 nucleotide sequence: TGTGCCAGCAGTCCTCCGGGACGAGGGGTCAATGAGCAGTTCTTC.